The sample holds a few counts of the clone carrying this T cell receptor beta chain. Its antigen is not identified. Trimming pared 5 bases from V and 0 bases from J, leaving 15 bases between. Germline V gene sequence: CDR1 SGHRS, CDR2 YFSETQ. The CDR3 contains 16 residues. After constant-region reverse-primer amplification, full-length variable regions underwent semi-nested PCR with Nested Universal Primer A. Each CDR3 protein is one row after TCRdb ran MiXCR on the 5' RACE reads. The sample shows 5,000 to 7,500 distinct CDR3 sequences, approximately 60% of them seen only once. Overall study findings and caveats: Tumor Treg TCRs overlapped most with tumor naive CD4+ cells. Tumor memory CD4+ T cell TCR gene usage was found to cluster with blood and lymph node memory CD4+ cells and with lymph node naive CD4+ cells.

This clonotype originated in a female donor with breast cancer. Sequencing was carried out using tumor-infiltrating memory CD4+ T cells sorted from the breast tumor. Subset denoted: memory CD4+ T cells, CD4+CD45RO+CD25-. The J gene is TRBJ2-1, the V gene TRBV5-1; possibly TRBD2 for D (5 bases). Here the CDR3 reads CASSTSVTISYNEQFF. The CDR3 nucleotides read TGCGCCAGCAGTACGTCCGTGACTATCTCCTACAATGAGCAGTTCTTC. The full variable domain, in which reference TRBV5-1 and TRBJ2-1 provide the parts outside the CDR3, is KAGVTQTPRYLIKTRGQQVTLSCSPISGHRSVSWYQQTPGQGLQFLFEYFSETQRNKGNFPGRFSGRQFSNSRSEMNVSTLELGDSALYLCASSTSVTISYNEQFFGPGTRLTVL.